These 24 T cell receptor beta chains share one sample of origin, sequenced in a study of technical replicates of blood from several donors. Profiling relied on immunoSEQ multiplex PCR, and the TCRdb table lists in-frame clones only, not all of them. The table has around 68,000 clones, about 97% seen once. The sequenced sample was T cells isolated from PBMCs. These receptors were obtained from a human donor in good health.

The rearrangement uses TRBV6-6 and TRBJ2-7; TRBD1 matches at 11 bases. Trimming at V came to 6 bases and at J to 5 bases, leaving 9 bases not matched to a gene. The germline V gene has CDR1 MNHNY and CDR2 SVGAGI (reference sequence). This CDR3 has 15 amino acids. CDR3 in amino acids: CASSPRGDRGDEQYF. CDR3 DNA sequence: TGTGCCAGCAGCCCTCGGGGGGACAGGGGGGACGAGCAGTACTTC.

The chain uses TRBV28 and TRBJ1-3; a weak D match, TRBD1 (6 bases). CDR1 and CDR2 (germline): MDHEN, SYDVKM. This CDR3 region has 16 residues. Trimming left V 2 bases short and J 2 bases short, with 13 bases between. CDR3 amino acids: CASSLSTTGTGNTIYF. CDR3 bases: TGTGCCAGCAGTTTAAGTACCACAGGGACTGGAAACACCATATATTTT.

The chain couples TRBV27 to TRBJ1-1, with D possibly being TRBD1 (5 bases). The CDR3 runs to 13 residues. Germline V CDR1 and CDR2: MNHEY, SMNVEV (reference sequence). The V end lost 3 bases, the J end lost 4 bases, and 9 bases lay between the germline ends. The CDR3: CASSFRQITEAFF. As DNA, the CDR3 is TGTGCCAGCAGTTTTAGACAGATCACTGAAGCTTTCTTT.

This rearrangement joins TRBV7-9 to TRBJ2-2; D possibly corresponds to TRBD1 (5 bases). V lost 5 bases and J lost 3, with 10 bases in between. There are 14 residues in the CDR3. Per germline, CDR1 SEHNR and CDR2 FQNEAQ (reference sequence). CDR3 in amino acids: CASSRTGYTGELFF. CDR3 DNA: TGTGCCAGCAGCAGAACAGGATACACCGGGGAGCTGTTTTTT.

This clone was recorded once. This CDR3 reads CASSYSKRGGETQYF. DNA of the CDR3: TGTGCCAGCAGTTACTCGAAAAGGGGAGGAGAGACCCAGTACTTC. The gene calls are TRBV6-5 and TRBJ2-5; D perhaps matches TRBD2 (6 bases). From germline, CDR1 is MNHEY and CDR2 SVGAGI. This CDR3 comprises 15 residues. V was trimmed by 0 bases and J by 4 bases, leaving 12 bases between them.

This chain links TRBV4-1 with TRBJ2-7; 11 nucleotides match TRBD2. This CDR3 has 15 amino acids. V lost 1 base, J lost 2 bases, and 1 base stayed unmatched. Germline CDR1 and CDR2: MGHRA and YSYEKL. The CDR3 protein is CASSQGLAGTYEQYF. The CDR3 region has the DNA TGCGCCAGCAGCCAAGGACTAGCGGGAACCTACGAGCAGTACTTC.

This clone showed up just a few times. This chain uses TRBV30 with TRBJ1-3; 9 bases match TRBD1. Germline CDR1 is GTSNPN and CDR2 is SVGIG (reference sequence). After removal of 1 base from V and 0 bases from J, the junction contained 10 bases not matched to a gene. The CDR3 length is 18 residues. CDR3 sequence reads: CAWSEWTGDFLSGNTIYF. The CDR3 DNA reads as TGTGCCTGGAGTGAATGGACAGGGGACTTCCTCTCTGGAAACACCATATATTTT.

This chain uses TRBV27 with TRBJ2-2, with 9 bases aligning to TRBD1. Germline CDR1 is MNHEY and CDR2 is SMNVEV (reference sequence). J lost 3 bases, V lost 5 bases, and 4 bases had no gene match. The CDR3 loop spans 15 amino acids. The CDR3 region has the DNA TGTGCCAGCAGTCGCCGACAGGGGGACACCGGGGAGCTGTTTTTT. Amino acid sequence: CASSRRQGDTGELFF.

The V gene is TRBV10-3, the J gene TRBJ2-7; 10 nucleotides align to TRBD2. The CDR3 is made up of 12 amino acids. CDR1 ENHRY and CDR2 SYGVKD come from the germline V gene. V gave up 10 bases and J gave up 3 bases; unmatched junction bases: 3. CDR3 in DNA: TGTGCCACCTGGACTAGCGGCTACGAGCAGTACTTC. This gives the protein CATWTSGYEQYF.

This chain joins TRBV5-6 and TRBJ1-1; D is possibly TRBD1 (5 bases). The CDR3 is 17 amino acids. Trimming took 4 bases from V and 7 from J, leaving 26 bases between them. Germline V CDR1 and CDR2: SGHDT, YYEEEE. CDR3 sequence: CASSRGSQAYNIDEAFF. The CDR3 DNA reads TGTGCCAGCAGCCGGGGGAGCCAGGCCTACAACATCGATGAAGCTTTCTTT.

The gene calls are TRBV7-2 and TRBJ2-1, with D unresolved. Trimming took off 5 bases at V and 2 bases at J, with 7 bases between the two ends. Germline assignment: CDR1 SGHTA and CDR2 FQGNSA. The CDR3 spans 13 residues. The CDR3 region has the DNA TGTGCCAGCAGCCCAGTACCCTACAATGAGCAGTTCTTC. It is translated as CASSPVPYNEQFF.

The V and J genes are TRBV29-1 and TRBJ2-5, with 9 bases matching TRBD1. V was clipped by 1 base and J by 4 bases; unmatched bases: 7. Germline lookup yields CDR1 SQVTM and CDR2 ANQGSEA. The length of the CDR3 is 15 residues. The CDR3 region is CSVEGGQGYRETQYF. In DNA, the CDR3 is TGCAGCGTTGAAGGCGGACAGGGGTACCGAGAGACCCAGTACTTC.

The J gene is TRBJ1-2, the V gene TRBV7-6; perhaps TRBD1 as D (5 bases). Germline V gene sequence: CDR1 SGHVS, CDR2 FNYEAQ. This CDR3 comprises 14 residues. Trimming shortened V by 6 bases and J by 6 bases, and 17 bases separated the two germline ends. CDR3 sequence (DNA): TGTGCCAGCAGTCCTAACGCGGGGCACGATGGCTACACCTTC. It specifies CASSPNAGHDGYTF.

The chain employs TRBV5-6 and TRBJ1-3; 8 bases are shared with TRBD1. V was clipped by 1 base and J by 2 bases; unmatched bases: 2. The CDR3 runs 15 residues. Germline V lookup: CDR1 SGHDT, CDR2 YYEEEE. The CDR3 protein is CASSLSDRAGNTIYF. In DNA, the CDR3 is TGTGCCAGCAGCTTGTCGGACAGGGCTGGAAACACCATATATTTT.

The V gene is TRBV5-8, the J gene TRBJ1-4; 9 nucleotides agree with TRBD1. In germline, CDR1 is SGHTS, CDR2 YDEGEE. The junction had 9 bases not matched to a gene; V was cut back by 6 bases and J by 9 bases. This CDR3 region has 14 residues. CDR3 residues: CASNLGQGGKKLFF. In nucleotides, the CDR3 is TGTGCCAGCAACCTGGGACAGGGTGGGAAAAAACTGTTTTTT.

This chain uses TRBV2 with TRBJ2-7; possible D gene TRBD1, 6 bases. The CDR3 contains 15 residues. The V gene's germline CDR1 is SNHLY and CDR2 FYNNEI. Trimming shortened V by 4 bases and J by 0 bases, and 13 bases separated the two germline ends. CDR3 protein: CASSVGQKSSYEQYF. The CDR3 DNA reads as TGTGCCAGCAGTGTCGGACAGAAGAGCTCCTACGAGCAGTACTTC.

This rearrangement joins TRBV5-1 to TRBJ2-3, with 7 bases identical to TRBD2. CDR3 length equals 15 residues. Trimming at V came to 6 bases and at J to 0 bases, leaving 7 bases not matched to a gene. In germline, CDR1 is SGHRS, CDR2 YFSETQ. The CDR3 loop reads CASTLAGPSTDTQYF. In DNA form, the CDR3 reads TGCGCCAGCACCTTAGCGGGCCCTAGCACAGATACGCAGTATTTT.

This clone was observed once. This chain connects TRBV4-3 to TRBJ1-3; 9 bases are a match to TRBD1. Per germline, CDR1 LGHNA and CDR2 YSLEER. With 0 bases clipped from V and 7 bases from J, the junction kept 4 bases outside the gene matches. This CDR3 region has 15 residues. The DNA of the CDR3 is TGCGCCAGCAGCCAAGAGGGACAGGGTAGTAACACCATATATTTT. This translates into CASSQEGQGSNTIYF.

The genes are TRBV6-5 and TRBJ2-1; D might be TRBD1 (6 bases). The V end was cut by 6 bases, the J end by 5 bases, with 14 bases between. Germline V CDR1 and CDR2: MNHEY, SVGAGI. The CDR3 is 14 amino acids. The DNA for the CDR3 is TGTGCCAGCAGGACCGTCGAGGGGGACAATGAGCAGTTCTTC. Residues: CASRTVEGDNEQFF.

CDR3 residues: CASSETQLRERERTDTQYF. The CDR3 bases are TGCGCCAGCAGTGAGACCCAGCTAAGAGAGCGGGAGCGAACAGATACGCAGTATTTT. The chain uses TRBV10-1 and TRBJ2-3, with TRBD2 matching over 8 bases. V lost 2 bases, J lost 3 bases, and 16 bases stayed unmatched. The CDR3 is 19 residues long. Germline CDR1 and CDR2: WNHNN and SYGVQD (reference sequence).

The V call is TRBV5-1, the J call TRBJ1-2; D remains ambiguous. The CDR3 sequence is 13 residues long. CDR1 is SGHRS, CDR2 YFSETQ, per germline. V was trimmed by 5 bases and J by 2 bases, leaving 10 bases between them. Written as DNA, the CDR3 is TGCGCCAGCAGTGTTGAGTGGAACTATGGCTACACCTTC. It codes for CASSVEWNYGYTF. The entire variable domain, with the rest obtained from reference TRBV5-1 and TRBJ1-2, is as follows: KAGVTQTPRYLIKTRGQQVTLSCSPISGHRSVSWYQQTPGQGLQFLFEYFSETQRNKGNFPGRFSGRQFSNSRSEMNVSTLELGDSALYLCASSVEWNYGYTFGSGTRLTVV.

The rearrangement links TRBV6-5 to TRBJ1-3, with D perhaps matching TRBD1 (6 bases). CDR3 length: 14 amino acids. From germline, CDR1 is MNHEY and CDR2 SVGAGI. V dropped 5 bases and J dropped 0 bases, with 8 bases sitting between them. DNA of the CDR3: TGTGCCAGCAGTGGGGGCTACTCTGGAAACACCATATATTTT. It codes for CASSGGYSGNTIYF.

This chain connects TRBV27 to TRBJ1-2; 8 bases line up with TRBD1. Germline CDR1 and CDR2: MNHEY and SMNVEV (reference sequence). The V and J ends lost 6 bases and 8 bases, in that order; junction bases with no gene match: 11. The CDR3 extends over 14 amino acids. The CDR3 sequence: CASSYQGALGGYTF. CDR3 nucleotides: TGTGCCAGCAGCTATCAGGGGGCGCTTGGAGGCTACACCTTC.

This clone has a single count. This chain links TRBV7-6 with TRBJ1-2; 8 bases agree with TRBD1. The J segment lost 4 bases and the V segment lost 1 base, leaving 8 bases of the junction unmatched. Looked up from germline, CDR1 is SGHVS and CDR2 is FNYEAQ. CDR3 length: 16 residues. CDR3 in amino acids: CASSLVAGTGGYGYTF. CDR3 in DNA: TGTGCCAGCAGCTTAGTGGCGGGGACAGGAGGCTATGGCTACACCTTC.